Below, one T cell receptor (beta chain) is given with its context. Its specificity is unknown. Using immunoSEQ multiplex PCR, the repertoire was profiled, and TCRdb retains in-frame clones only, with some absent. This repertoire shows roughly 2.5 million clones, around 90% found once; its top ten account for around 0.15%. These data come from a study of shared clonotypes between healthy human individuals. Points from the study as a whole: Non-shared clonotypes were found to have lower generation probabilities than the clonotypes that were shared by all four of the sorted-subset donors. The study generally estimated greater richness for naive than memory subsets.

CDR3 length equals 19 residues. Trimming shortened V by 2 bases and J by 5 bases, and 27 bases separated the two germline ends. Germline-derived CDR1 and CDR2 are MDHEN and SYDVKM. The source of this sequence is a young man in good health. The sequenced sample consisted of naive CD4+ T cells sorted from blood. Subset meaning: CD45RA+ positively selected. V usage is TRBV28 and J usage is TRBJ2-5; D call uncertain. The CDR3 DNA follows: TGTGCCAGCAGTTTAACTACTGGGGAAGGCGGAAGATCGACGGAGACCCAGTACTTC. Translating it yields CASSLTTGEGGRSTETQYF. Together with reference TRBV28 and TRBJ2-5, the CDR3 gives the full variable domain: DVKVTQSSRYLVKRTGEKVFLECVQDMDHENMFWYRQDPGLGLRLIYFSYDVKMKEKGDIPEGYSVSREKKERFSLILESASTNQTSMYLCASSLTTGEGGRSTETQYFGPGTRLLVL.